The 26 T cell receptor beta chains given below trace back to one sample, sequenced in a study of post-analysis software for immune sequencing data. General study results and limits: Comparison of patients with controls showed about 5 TRBV segments more frequent in patients, TRBV5-6, TRBV5-1 and TRBV20-1 among them.

Their specific antigens are unknown. Prepared libraries of TCR beta cDNA carried unique molecular identifiers. From the PCR reads, TCRdb called clonotypes with MiXCR, one entry per CDR3 protein. The profile shows about 380,000 distinct CDR3 sequences, approximately 38% of them singletons. The sample was blood. These receptors were collected from a girl aged 10 to 17 with multiple sclerosis.

The chain recombines TRBV7-8 with TRBJ2-1, with D unclear. There are 14 residues in the CDR3. V was shortened by 0 bases and J by 7 bases, with 10 bases between the two germline ends. From germline, CDR1 is SGHVS and CDR2 FQNEAQ. CDR3 coding DNA: TGTGCCAGCAGCTTAGCTAGGGCGGTAAATGAGCAGTTCTTC. Protein: CASSLARAVNEQFF.

This clonotype was picked up a small number of times. The V gene is TRBV6-5, the J gene TRBJ2-7; 8 bases line up with TRBD1. CDR3 length: 15 residues. Germline CDR1 reads MNHEY; CDR2 reads SVGAGI. Germline trimming cut 5 bases from V and 0 bases from J; bases unmatched to any gene: 6. CDR3 loop: CASSPGTGDSYEQYF. The CDR3 DNA reads as TGTGCCAGCAGTCCCGGGACAGGCGACTCCTACGAGCAGTACTTC.

The rearrangement links TRBV12-3 or TRBV12-4 to TRBJ1-4; TRBD1 matches 11 bases. V lost 5 bases and J lost 8; bases outside the gene matches: 7. The CDR3 is 15 residues long. CDR3 sequence: CASSPGTGGGEKLFF. The CDR3 DNA is TGTGCCAGCAGTCCAGGGACAGGGGGTGGGGAAAAACTGTTTTTT.

V usage is TRBV3-1 and J usage is TRBJ2-3; 13 bases agree with TRBD2. V lost 0 bases to trimming and J lost 4 bases; unmatched junction nucleotides: 13. The CDR3 is 20 residues long. From germline, CDR1 is LGHDT and CDR2 YNNKEL (reference sequence). CDR3 in amino acids: CASSQDLWGLAGSSADTQYF. The DNA for the CDR3 is TGTGCCAGCAGCCAAGATCTATGGGGACTAGCGGGGAGTAGCGCAGATACGCAGTATTTT.

This clonotype was seen a few times. The chain uses TRBV7-2 and TRBJ1-4, with TRBD1 identical over 7 bases. Germline CDR1 reads SGHTA; CDR2 reads FQGNSA. The ends lost 4 bases at V and 4 bases at J; junction bases unmatched: 6. CDR3 size: 15 residues. CDR3 sequence: CASSSPGQLNEKLFF. The CDR3 coding sequence is TGTGCCAGCAGCTCACCGGGACAGCTTAATGAAAAACTGTTTTTT. The variable domain in full, completed from reference TRBV7-2 and TRBJ1-4, reads GAGVSQSPSNKVTEKGKDVELRCDPISGHTALYWYRQSLGQGLEFLIYFQGNSAPDKSGLPSDRFSAERTGGSVSTLTIQRTQQEDSAVYLCASSSPGQLNEKLFFGSGTQLSVL.

This clonotype was counted between two and nine times. V and J are TRBV12-3 or TRBV12-4 and TRBJ2-1; D is perhaps TRBD2 (5 bases). This CDR3 spans 11 amino acids. The V and J ends lost 6 bases and 12 bases respectively, with 12 bases between them. CDR3 DNA: TGTGCCAGCAGACTTGGACTTGGGCAGTTCTTC. As protein: CASRLGLGQFF.

In its sample, this clonotype was seen many times. V usage is TRBV10-3 and J usage is TRBJ2-3; 7 nucleotides agree with TRBD2. The trim removed 4 bases at V and 0 bases at J, leaving 4 bases unmatched. Germline CDR1 and CDR2: ENHRY and SYGVKD. The CDR3 has 15 amino acids. The CDR3: CAISAGLKSTDTQYF. The CDR3 DNA is TGTGCCATCAGTGCGGGACTAAAAAGCACAGATACGCAGTATTTT.

J is TRBJ2-5 and V is TRBV10-2, with 11 bases matching TRBD2. Germline V gene data show CDR1 as WSHSY and CDR2 as SAAADI. V lost 6 bases to trimming and J lost 11 bases; unmatched junction nucleotides: 17. There are 16 residues in the CDR3. The CDR3 region is CASRQGLAGGPGEQYF. CDR3 bases: TGCGCCAGCAGACAGGGTCTAGCGGGGGGCCCAGGGGAGCAGTACTTC.

This clonotype has a count of ten or more. This rearrangement joins TRBV12-3 or TRBV12-4 to TRBJ2-3; D unclear. This CDR3 spans 11 amino acids. Trimming shortened V by 3 bases and J by 11 bases, and 9 bases separated the two germline ends. CDR3 loop: CASSFNSLQYF. The CDR3 DNA sequence: TGTGCCAGCAGTTTTAACAGTCTGCAGTATTTT.

This clonotype was seen a handful of times. The CDR3 DNA follows: TGTGCCAGCAGTCCGGGGGGGGTTAGAACCTACGAGCAGTACTTC. It yields the protein CASSPGGVRTYEQYF. The chain recombines TRBV12-3 or TRBV12-4 with TRBJ2-7; 8 bases map to TRBD2. The CDR3 has 15 amino acids. V shed 5 bases and J 2 bases; nucleotides not matched to a gene: 8.

The gene calls are TRBV7-2 and TRBJ2-5; 12 bases are a match to TRBD1. The CDR3 totals 20 residues. Trimming cost V 5 bases and J 0 bases; bases outside gene matches: 16. Germline lookup yields CDR1 SGHTA and CDR2 FQGNSA. The CDR3 nucleotides are TGTGCCAGCAGCATCAGTCTCGGGACAGGGGGCCTCAGGTACCAAGAGACCCAGTACTTC. Translation gives CASSISLGTGGLRYQETQYF.

This clonotype was seen only a few times. This chain uses TRBV6-1 with TRBJ2-4; 9 bases line up with TRBD1. After removal of 6 bases from V and 8 bases from J, the junction contained 11 bases not matched to a gene. This CDR3 has 15 residues. Germline CDR1 reads MNHNS; CDR2 reads SASEGT. The CDR3 DNA reads TGTGCCAGCAGCGCCGTCGGACAGGGGTTATACATTCAGTACTTC. This sequence encodes CASSAVGQGLYIQYF.

The rearrangement uses TRBV20-1 and TRBJ2-4; 10 bases agree with TRBD1. This CDR3 contains 16 residues. CDR1 is DFQATT, CDR2 SNEGSKA, per germline (reference sequence). CDR3 nucleotides: TGCAGGGCTCCCGGGACAGGGGTCGGGGTCAAAAACATTCAGTACTTC. Residues: CRAPGTGVGVKNIQYF.

The chain uses TRBV6-1 and TRBJ2-1; TRBD2 might be the D (6 bases). Germline V lookup: CDR1 MNHNS, CDR2 SASEGT. With 10 bases removed from V and 1 base from J, the gap between germline ends came to 17 bases. CDR3 length: 15 residues. As DNA, the CDR3 is TGTGCCATCGGGCGAGCGGGTAGGTCCTACAATGAGCAGTTCTTC. Translation gives CAIGRAGRSYNEQFF.

The chain carries TRBV6-1 and TRBJ2-1; 7 bases map to TRBD2. V shed 6 bases, J shed 8 bases, and the junction held 1 base outside the gene matches. This CDR3 comprises 11 residues. Germline V gene data show CDR1 as MNHNS and CDR2 as SASEGT. This CDR3 is CASRAGDEQFF. The CDR3 nucleotides are TGTGCCAGCAGGGCGGGAGATGAGCAGTTCTTC.

The chain combines TRBV6-2 or TRBV6-3 with TRBJ2-7; D uncertain. Germline V gives CDR1 MNHEY, CDR2 SVGEGT. CDR3 length: 15 residues. With 0 bases removed from V and 3 bases from J, the gap between germline ends came to 12 bases. Here the CDR3 DNA reads TGTGCCAGCAGTTACTCGTCGAGGTCAGGCTACGAGCAGTACTTC. Residues: CASSYSSRSGYEQYF.

This chain connects TRBV5-1 to TRBJ2-3; perhaps TRBD2 as D (6 bases). The CDR3 is made up of 13 amino acids. Germline V gene data show CDR1 as SGHRS and CDR2 as YFSETQ. Trimming cost V 5 bases and J 11 bases, with 18 bases left between them. The CDR3 nucleotides read TGCGCCAGCAGGCCAAGACCGAGCGGGCAGCAGTATTTT. Translating gives CASRPRPSGQQYF.

This clonotype occurred a few times. The chain couples TRBV20-1 to TRBJ2-1, with TRBD2 matching over 9 bases. V trimming: 0 bases; J trimming: 4 bases; junction bases outside the gene matches: 7. Germline loops: CDR1 DFQATT, CDR2 SNEGSKA (reference sequence). The length of the CDR3 is 16 residues. CDR3 in DNA: TGCAGTGCTAGAGAAATTAGGCTAGCGGGGTACAATGAGCAGTTCTTC. Translating gives CSAREIRLAGYNEQFF.

This chain uses TRBV13 with TRBJ2-3; the D is unclear. Trimming took 2 bases from V and 4 from J, leaving 10 bases between them. The CDR3 runs 14 residues. CDR1 and CDR2 (germline): PRHDT, FYEKMQ (reference sequence). The CDR3 protein is CASSLSRYPDTQYF. CDR3 bases: TGTGCCAGCAGCTTATCCCGCTACCCAGATACGCAGTATTTT.

This clonotype was detected only a few times. The chain recombines TRBV12-3 or TRBV12-4 with TRBJ1-6; D is unresolved. This CDR3 is 12 amino acids long. V was pared by 5 bases and J by 8 bases, with 7 bases between. As DNA, the CDR3 is TGTGCCAGCAGTCCGAGCCATTCACCCCTCCACTTT. Translation gives CASSPSHSPLHF.

A few counts support this clonotype. V gene TRBV9 combines with J gene TRBJ2-3; no clear D gene. This CDR3 is 11 amino acids long. Trimming took 3 bases from V and 5 from J, leaving 4 bases between them. CDR1 and CDR2 from the germline V gene are SGDLS and YYNGEE. The DNA for the CDR3 is TGTGCCAGCAGCGCAGAAGATACGCAGTATTTT. Translated: CASSAEDTQYF.

V is TRBV12-3 or TRBV12-4 and J is TRBJ2-3; 7 bases line up with TRBD1. V lost 0 bases to trimming and J lost 4 bases; unmatched junction nucleotides: 7. The CDR3 runs 16 residues. The CDR3 DNA reads as TGTGCCAGCAGTTTAGCCCAGGGTAGGGGGCCAGATACGCAGTATTTT. Translating gives CASSLAQGRGPDTQYF.

There are a few counts of this clonotype. The genes are TRBV7-3 and TRBJ2-1; the match to TRBD2 covers 8 bases. From germline, CDR1 is SGHTA and CDR2 FQGTGA. This CDR3 spans 16 amino acids. The junction had 4 bases not matched to a gene; V was cut back by 1 base and J by 2 bases. The CDR3 DNA follows: TGTGCCAGCAGCTTAATTCCGGGGGGGCCCTACAATGAGCAGTTCTTC. This sequence encodes CASSLIPGGPYNEQFF.

There are many counts of this clonotype. The V call is TRBV27, the J call TRBJ2-7; D gene uncertain. The germline V gene has CDR1 MNHEY and CDR2 SMNVEV (reference sequence). V was pared by 3 bases and J by 4 bases, with 10 bases between. The CDR3 consists of 13 residues. The CDR3 DNA is TGTGCCAGCAGTTTCCACCCAGCATACGAGCAGTACTTC. Translated: CASSFHPAYEQYF.

CDR3 DNA: TGTGCCAGCAAGGGCCGCTCCTACGAGCAGTACTTC. Its protein product is CASKGRSYEQYF. The gene calls are TRBV2 and TRBJ2-7, with no clear D. The germline gives CDR1 SNHLY, CDR2 FYNNEI. This CDR3 has 12 amino acids. The ends were cut back, 7 bases at V and 0 bases at J, with 7 bases in the middle.

This clonotype turned up a few times. The rearrangement links TRBV6-6 to TRBJ1-4, with no clear D. The length of the CDR3 is 15 residues. The V gene's germline CDR1 is MNHNY and CDR2 SVGAGI (reference sequence). Trimming took 6 bases from V and 0 from J, leaving 11 bases between them. In DNA, the CDR3 is TGTGCCAGCAGGTCCCTGGGTGCAACTAATGAAAAACTGTTTTTT. Translated: CASRSLGATNEKLFF.